This paragraph covers one T cell receptor (beta chain) sequence. Its specific antigen is unknown. Base quality data are lacking; no much larger clone is found one base away. These data come from a study of shared clonotypes between healthy human individuals (dated by TCRdb to 2020 to 2021). Regarding the research as a whole: Three men and a couple of women, aged 18 to 49 years, made up the cohort. For each donor, CD4 naive and CD4 memory were each given three plates, CD8 naive was given two plates, and CD8 memory was given one plate. Blood TCR repertoires of several healthy adults were deeply sequenced to estimate repertoire size and the extent of clonotype sharing between individuals. To increase sequencing depth and limit assay-specific biases, TCR repertoire library preparation and sequencing were carried out by different laboratories using diverse techniques. Between about 0.9 and 8.9 billion PBMCs per donor were obtained by leukapheresis. Study-level results and caveats: Sharing across four donors was observed for around 5% of naive CD4, under 4% of naive CD8, around 2.5% of memory CD4, and about 0.38% of memory CD8 clonotypes. Compared with non-shared clonotypes, the clonotypes found in all four sorted-subset donors had higher generation probabilities. Because the study included only a small number of donors, the genetic and exposure-history diversity represented was limited. Incomplete sequencing was indicated by rarefaction of sorted-subset datasets, despite the large sequencing depth. Sampling was limited to blood, and TCR repertoires in tissue likely differ from TCR repertoires in blood. Based on pairwise subsampling, the degree of clonotype sharing among donors was expected to be affected by sequencing depth. Estimated clonotype richness was generally larger for naive than for memory subsets.

The germline V gene (reference sequence) sets CDR1 to LNHNV and CDR2 to YYDKDF. V loses 0 bases of germline sequence and J loses 5 bases, and the interval between the two ends is 17 bases. The CDR3 numbers 17 residues from cysteine through phenylalanine. The read is trimmed to its CDR3 DNA, 51 bases read in frame from base 1. Donors were healthy HIV-negative adults with no recently reported acute infections or vaccinations. Every donor was a Caucasian adult living in Nashville, Tennessee, USA. Magnetic negative selection was used to enrich CD4+ T cells, after which naive cells were positively selected on CD45RA and the negative fraction became the memory subset. Blood was collected by leukapheresis, and PBMCs were isolated by Ficoll-Histopaque density gradient centrifugation and then cryopreserved in liquid nitrogen vapor phase. Analytical flow cytometry was used to check the purity and quantity of every magnetically sorted T cell population. From each sorted fraction, genomic DNA was isolated and quantified by UV absorbance on a Nanodrop 2000c.

Using the deep immunoSEQ assay, multiplex PCR amplified TCR CDR3 regions from genomic DNA. Extracted genomic DNA from each cell subset was spread evenly across all wells of several immunoSEQ 96-well plates, with each plate serving as a replicate. For sorted subsets, each replicate PCR was loaded with roughly 200 ng genomic DNA, equivalent to approximately 33,000 T cell genomes. The purified libraries were quantified using a Qubit 3.0 fluorometer, sized with a Bioanalyzer 2100, and then quantified again using the KAPA Library Quantification kit. Every immunoSEQ 96-well plate was sequenced on a dedicated single-read 150-cycle Illumina NextSeq 550 flow cell. Turning to the authors' computational methods: Because the immunoSEQ output included only junctional sequences and no quality scores, the filtering could not be the same as the filtering used for full-length reads. Sequences were annotated with PyIR, a Python wrapper for IgBLAST v1.9, using IMGT germline references to assign V/J genes and CDR3. Reads were filtered out if the reads had weak V/J assignments (E-value above 1e-6), no CDR3, stop codons, out-of-frame junctions, or ambiguous translated residues. A V3J clonotype was defined by an identical inferred V gene, J gene, and CDR3 amino acid sequence. Percentage overlap between repertoires was calculated by dividing the number of shared unique clonotypes by the size of the smaller repertoire. RTK rarefaction, the Chao1 estimator, and Recon v2.1 estimates of unobserved clonotypes were used to assess repertoire richness. Generation probabilities for all TCRbeta clonotypes obtained by the gDNA method from several donors were computed using OLGA. What TCRdb holds here is the immuneACCESS table cut down to in-frame rearrangements. Part of the clones is not present; checked against another copy, under half of the missing clones reflect an unresolved V gene, and the others are unexplained. From that table come the V and J calls and clone size; the DNA was used to work out D and trimming. Across this sample there are about 1.5 million clones, with around 95% seen only once. Together, the top ten hold about 1% of the sample.

The receptor comes from a man aged 25 to 45 in good health. The sample taken for sequencing was naive CD4+ T cells sorted from blood. The label giving this sample's cell subset or site can be read as: CD45RA+ positively selected. The sequence joins TRBV15 to TRBJ2-1, with a weak D call of TRBD1 (6 bases match). The CDR3 corresponds to CATSRDSTGLTHNEQFF. Here is the DNA: TGTGCCACCAGCAGAGATTCGACAGGCCTAACCCACAATGAGCAGTTCTTC.